The 27 T cell receptor beta chains given below trace back to one sample, sequenced in a study of spatial heterogeneity in lung cancer. Time point: sample taken at primary tumor resection. TCRs were sequenced from unsorted whole RNA of tumor, nontumor lung or PBMC. TCRdb reanalysed the 5' RACE reads using MiXCR and keeps one entry per CDR3 protein. This sample has approximately 52,000 distinct CDR3 sequences, with less than 8.5% found just once. Material: PBMCs, obtained at surgery. These receptors were collected from a female donor with early-stage non-small cell lung cancer.

This clonotype was counted ten times or more. J is TRBJ1-5 and V is TRBV28, with 7 bases lining up with TRBD1. V was pared by 6 bases and J by 1 base, with 6 bases of the junction left unmatched. The length of the CDR3 is 15 residues. The V gene's germline CDR1 is MDHEN and CDR2 SYDVKM. The CDR3: CASSFQGQSNQPQHF. The CDR3 nucleotides are TGTGCCAGCAGCTTTCAGGGACAGAGCAATCAGCCCCAGCATTTT. Variable domain in full (rest from reference TRBV28 and TRBJ1-5): DVKVTQSSRYLVKRTGEKVFLECVQDMDHENMFWYRQDPGLGLRLIYFSYDVKMKEKGDIPEGYSVSREKKERFSLILESASTNQTSMYLCASSFQGQSNQPQHFGDGTRLSIL.

By share, this clonotype ranks as medium-sized (0.01 to 0.1%). This rearrangement joins TRBV5-1 to TRBJ2-7; D is undetermined. The CDR3 spans 13 residues. The germline V and J ends were trimmed by 0 bases and 6 bases, with 10 bases remaining between them. Germline CDR1 SGHRS, CDR2 YFSETQ. In DNA form, the CDR3 reads TGCGCCAGCAGCTTGGAAATAGGGCCCGAGCAGTACTTC. Translated, it gives CASSLEIGPEQYF.

The gene calls are TRBV3-1 and TRBJ2-2; D is unresolved. Germline V gene sequence: CDR1 LGHDT, CDR2 YNNKEL (reference sequence). The V gene lost 4 bases and the J gene lost 6 bases, with 9 bases spanning the gap. The CDR3 is 13 amino acids. The CDR3, as DNA: TGTGCCAGCAGCCGTCGACATTCCGGGGAGCTGTTTTTT. Translating gives CASSRRHSGELFF.

There are many counts of this clonotype. This chain uses TRBV11-2 with TRBJ2-5; the match to TRBD2 covers 12 bases. Germline lookup yields CDR1 SGHAT and CDR2 FQNNGV. Trimming cost V 1 base and J 1 base; bases outside gene matches: 7. The CDR3 is 18 residues long. The CDR3 region is CASSLVQTSGGFQETQYF. CDR3 DNA sequence: TGTGCCAGCAGCTTAGTGCAAACTAGCGGGGGGTTCCAAGAGACCCAGTACTTC.

This clonotype was seen many times. This chain connects TRBV7-9 to TRBJ2-1, with D tentatively TRBD2 (6 bases). CDR1 is SEHNR and CDR2 is FQNEAQ in the germline V gene (reference sequence). The CDR3 length is 14 residues. V gave up 5 bases and J gave up 4 bases, with 12 bases separating them. DNA for the CDR3: TGTGCCAGCAGCCTAGGAGGGCGTTACAATGAGCAGTTCTTC. Translated, it gives CASSLGGRYNEQFF.

The chain employs TRBV20-1 and TRBJ1-2; D is uncertain. The V end lost 2 bases, the J end lost 0 bases, and 10 bases lay between the germline ends. Germline loops: CDR1 DFQATT, CDR2 SNEGSKA (reference sequence). The CDR3 totals 14 residues. CDR3 sequence (DNA): TGCAGTGCTAGACTAGTCCTCCCTAACTATGGCTACACCTTC. Its protein is CSARLVLPNYGYTF.

V gene TRBV30 combines with J gene TRBJ2-5, with TRBD2 identical over 10 bases. Per the germline V gene, CDR1 is GTSNPN and CDR2 is SVGIG (reference sequence). The CDR3 sequence is 15 residues long. The CDR3: CACTEGLAPRETQYF. CDR3 sequence (DNA): TGTGCGTGCACCGAGGGACTAGCGCCGAGAGAGACCCAGTACTTC.

This clonotype was observed at least ten times. The chain uses TRBV12-3 or TRBV12-4 and TRBJ1-5; D not resolved. Trimming stripped 3 bases from V and 0 bases from J, with 12 bases between. The CDR3 covers 16 residues. CDR3 amino acids: CASSFRADYSNQPQHF. CDR3 bases: TGTGCCAGCAGTTTTCGGGCAGATTATAGCAATCAGCCCCAGCATTTT.

In this sample, this clonotype turned up many times. The chain joins TRBV29-1 to TRBJ1-3; tentative D call: TRBD1 (6 bases). Trimming stripped 3 bases from V and 3 bases from J, with 6 bases between. Germline assignment: CDR1 SQVTM and CDR2 ANQGSEA. The CDR3 length is 12 residues. DNA for the CDR3: TGCAGCGTTGAGGACAGTGGAAACACCATATATTTT. It encodes CSVEDSGNTIYF. The full variable domain, with the rest looked up from reference TRBV29-1 and TRBJ1-3, is SAVISQKPSRDICQRGTSLTIQCQVDSQVTMMFWYRQQPGQSLTLIATANQGSEATYESGFVIDKFPISRPNLTFSTLTVSNMSPEDSSIYLCSVEDSGNTIYFGEGSWLTVV.

This clonotype was counted only a few times. This rearrangement joins TRBV11-2 to TRBJ2-3, with TRBD1 as a possible D gene (6 bases). There are 14 residues in the CDR3. From germline, CDR1 is SGHAT and CDR2 FQNNGV. V was trimmed by 8 bases and J by 2 bases, leaving 14 bases between them. The CDR3 spells CASRLDSYTDTQYF. CDR3 bases: TGTGCCAGCCGCCTGGACAGCTACACAGATACGCAGTATTTT.

This clonotype was seen many times. The V and J genes are TRBV7-2 and TRBJ2-6; no clear D. Germline CDR1 and CDR2: SGHTA and FQGNSA. V was cut by 0 bases and J by 3 bases, with 0 bases left in between. The CDR3 loop spans 13 amino acids. The CDR3 protein is CASSLAGANVLTF. Here the CDR3 DNA reads TGTGCCAGCAGCTTAGCTGGGGCCAACGTCCTGACTTTC.

CDR3 nucleotides: TGTGCCAGCAGGGGCTCCGGGACAGGGCACACCGGGGAGCTGTTTTTT. The encoded protein is CASRGSGTGHTGELFF. The rearrangement uses TRBV9 and TRBJ2-2; 9 nucleotides agree with TRBD1. Per germline, CDR1 SGDLS and CDR2 YYNGEE. The CDR3 sequence is 16 residues long. With 5 bases clipped from V and 3 bases from J, the junction kept 8 bases outside the gene matches.

This clonotype was observed a few times. The chain recombines TRBV5-1 with TRBJ1-1; D unclear. CDR1 and CDR2 from the germline V gene are SGHRS and YFSETQ. The CDR3 sequence is 14 residues long. With 0 bases removed from V and 5 bases from J, the gap between germline ends came to 11 bases. The CDR3 bases are TGCGCCAGCAGCTTGGGACCTACGAGTACTGAAGCTTTCTTT. This encodes CASSLGPTSTEAFF.

This clonotype was counted at least ten times. Written as DNA, the CDR3 is TGTGCCAGCAGAAGCAGGGTCGATAGGCAGCCCCAGCATTTT. Its protein product is CASRSRVDRQPQHF. The gene calls are TRBV28 and TRBJ1-5, with a possible D match to TRBD1 (5 bases). With 6 bases removed from V and 7 bases from J, the gap between germline ends came to 16 bases. CDR3 length equals 14 residues. The germline CDR1 and CDR2 sequences are MDHEN and SYDVKM.

This clonotype was detected only a few times. This chain uses TRBV18 with TRBJ2-3; no reliable D call. CDR1 and CDR2 (germline): KGHSH, LQKENI. V was trimmed by 1 base and J by 0 bases, leaving 8 bases between them. The CDR3 has 15 residues. The CDR3 protein is CASSPRAPSTDTQYF. CDR3 coding DNA: TGTGCCAGCTCACCACGAGCCCCTAGCACAGATACGCAGTATTTT.

The table lists this clonotype with a few counts. The gene calls are TRBV20-1 and TRBJ2-3, with D possibly matching TRBD2 (6 bases). In germline, CDR1 is DFQATT, CDR2 SNEGSKA (reference sequence). The CDR3 runs 13 residues. V lost 0 bases to trimming and J lost 8 bases, with 12 bases between them. The CDR3 sequence: CSAREGTPSTQYF. CDR3 nucleotide sequence: TGCAGTGCTAGAGAGGGGACTCCAAGTACGCAGTATTTT.

Many counts were recorded for this clonotype. V usage is TRBV2 and J usage is TRBJ2-3; TRBD2 aligns across 7 bases. The CDR3 extends over 14 amino acids. Trimming removed 6 bases from V and 1 base from J; junction bases left unmatched: 4. The V gene's germline CDR1 is SNHLY and CDR2 FYNNEI. The CDR3, as DNA: TGTGCCAGCAGGCCGGGGGGTGGCACAGATACGCAGTATTTT. It is translated as CASRPGGGTDTQYF.

This clonotype was seen more than once but under ten times. The V gene is TRBV4-1, the J gene TRBJ2-1; no definite D call. With 1 base removed from V and 7 bases from J, the gap between germline ends came to 11 bases. The CDR3 loop spans 14 amino acids. The germline V gene encodes CDR1 MGHRA and CDR2 YSYEKL. The DNA of the CDR3 is TGCGCCAGCAGCCAAGGGGCTAGATCGAATGAGCAGTTCTTC. Translated: CASSQGARSNEQFF.

The V call is TRBV20-1, the J call TRBJ1-1; TRBD1 matches at 12 bases. The CDR3 has 16 amino acids. From germline, CDR1 is DFQATT and CDR2 SNEGSKA (reference sequence). Unmatched junction bases numbered 11, after V lost 4 bases and J lost 5 bases. DNA of the CDR3: TGCAGTGCTACAGGGGACAGGGGGCGAGTTGGAACTGAAGCTTTCTTT. It codes for CSATGDRGRVGTEAFF.

At least ten counts were recorded for this clonotype. This chain uses TRBV29-1 with TRBJ2-3; D is unclear. With 0 bases removed from V and 0 bases from J, the gap between germline ends came to 19 bases. The CDR3 has 18 amino acids. CDR1 SQVTM and CDR2 ANQGSEA come from the germline V gene. The CDR3 region has the DNA TGCAGCGTTGAAGACCCCGTAAAACTCCCCTATAGCACAGATACGCAGTATTTT. Translated: CSVEDPVKLPYSTDTQYF.

This clonotype was seen repeatedly, ten times or more. This sequence joins TRBV5-1 and TRBJ1-6; D gene unclear. Between the trimmed V and J ends, which lost 4 bases and 9 bases, there was a span of 17 bases. This CDR3 contains 15 residues. From germline, CDR1 is SGHRS and CDR2 YFSETQ. This CDR3 is CASSPEGGPFSPLHF. CDR3 coding DNA: TGCGCCAGCAGCCCGGAAGGTGGACCGTTTTCACCCCTCCACTTT. Full variable domain (missing parts from reference TRBV5-1 and TRBJ1-6): KAGVTQTPRYLIKTRGQQVTLSCSPISGHRSVSWYQQTPGQGLQFLFEYFSETQRNKGNFPGRFSGRQFSNSRSEMNVSTLELGDSALYLCASSPEGGPFSPLHFGNGTRLTVT.

This clonotype was seen more than once but under ten times. The chain carries TRBV7-9 and TRBJ2-1; D remains ambiguous. Looked up from germline, CDR1 is SEHNR and CDR2 is FQNEAQ (reference sequence). CDR3 size: 13 residues. With 5 bases removed from V and 8 bases from J, the gap between germline ends came to 13 bases. This CDR3 is CASSPRTFYEQFF. CDR3 coding DNA: TGTGCCAGCAGCCCCCGAACGTTCTATGAGCAGTTCTTC. The complete variable domain, with remaining parts taken from reference TRBV7-9 and TRBJ2-1, reads DTGVSQNPRHKITKRGQNVTFRCDPISEHNRLYWYRQTLGQGPEFLTYFQNEAQLEKSRLLSDRFSAERPKGSFSTLEIQRTEQGDSAMYLCASSPRTFYEQFFGPGTRLTVL.

The chain recombines TRBV20-1 with TRBJ2-7; no clear D gene. V was shortened by 2 bases and J by 3 bases, with 11 bases between the two germline ends. Germline V gives CDR1 DFQATT, CDR2 SNEGSKA (reference sequence). This CDR3 is 13 amino acids long. The CDR3 DNA reads as TGCAGTGCTAGAAACGGGCCGATCTACGAGCAGTACTTC. As protein: CSARNGPIYEQYF.

This clonotype has only a few counts. V and J are TRBV2 and TRBJ2-3, with 13 positions matching TRBD2. The V gene end was trimmed by 6 bases and the J gene end by 5 bases; junction bases not matched to a gene: 11. In germline, CDR1 is SNHLY, CDR2 FYNNEI. CDR3 length: 17 amino acids. Here the CDR3 DNA reads TGTGCCAGCAGGAGAGAAGGGCGACTAGCGGGGGGAGATACGCAGTATTTT. Protein product: CASRREGRLAGGDTQYF.

This clonotype appeared a few times. V and J are TRBV19 and TRBJ1-5, with a tentative D call TRBD1 (5 bases). CDR3 length: 14 amino acids. Germline lookup yields CDR1 LNHDA and CDR2 SQIVND (reference sequence). V lost 7 bases and J lost 4, with 14 bases in between. The CDR3 protein is CASIPGGTNQPQHF. Here the CDR3 DNA reads TGTGCCAGTATTCCCGGGGGAACTAATCAGCCCCAGCATTTT. Full variable domain (rest looked up from reference TRBV19 and TRBJ1-5): DGGITQSPKYLFRKEGQNVTLSCEQNLNHDAMYWYRQDPGQGLRLIYYSQIVNDFQKGDIAEGYSVSREKKESFPLTVTSAQKNPTAFYLCASIPGGTNQPQHFGDGTRLSIL.

This clonotype has just a few counts. The V and J genes are TRBV4-2 and TRBJ2-1; 8 bases are shared with TRBD2. The junction had 4 bases not matched to a gene; V was cut back by 0 bases and J by 0 bases. This CDR3 spans 17 amino acids. Germline-derived CDR1 and CDR2 are LGHNA and YNFKEQ. The CDR3 reads CASSQEGGGFSYNEQFF. The CDR3 coding sequence is TGTGCCAGCAGCCAAGAAGGCGGGGGGTTCTCCTACAATGAGCAGTTCTTC.

This clonotype came up many times. CDR3 DNA: TGTGCCAGCAGCGTAGAGGGACATTCCACAGATACGCAGTATTTT. Translating it yields CASSVEGHSTDTQYF. The rearrangement joins TRBV9 to TRBJ2-3; perhaps TRBD1 as D (6 bases). Per the germline V gene, CDR1 is SGDLS and CDR2 is YYNGEE. Trimming cost V 0 bases and J 2 bases, with 10 bases left between them. The CDR3 consists of 15 residues.